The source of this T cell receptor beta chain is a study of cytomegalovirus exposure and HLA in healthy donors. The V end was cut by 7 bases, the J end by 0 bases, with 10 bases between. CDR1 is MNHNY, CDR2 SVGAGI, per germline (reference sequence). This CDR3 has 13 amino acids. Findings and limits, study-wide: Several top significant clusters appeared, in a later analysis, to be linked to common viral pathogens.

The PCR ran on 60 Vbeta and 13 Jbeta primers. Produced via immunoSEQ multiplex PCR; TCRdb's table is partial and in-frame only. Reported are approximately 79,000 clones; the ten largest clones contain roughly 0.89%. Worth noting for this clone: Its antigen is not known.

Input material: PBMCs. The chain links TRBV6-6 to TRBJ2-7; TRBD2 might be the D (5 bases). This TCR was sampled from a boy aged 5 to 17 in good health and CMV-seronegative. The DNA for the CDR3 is TGTGCCAGCACCCCGGCGGGCTCCTACGAGCAGTACTTC. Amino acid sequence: CASTPAGSYEQYF.